Shown below are 30 T cell receptor beta chains from a single sample sequenced in a study of T-cell memory formation after mild COVID-19. TCRdb processed the 5' RACE reads anew with MiXCR; each CDR3 protein has one entry. The profile shows more than 400,000 distinct CDR3 sequences, about 18% of them singletons. The source material was PBMCs or a T cell subset sorted from them (not recorded which). The receptors come from an adult woman who had mild COVID-19 (a few samples of this study predate the infection). Cell type and time point are not known.

This clonotype turned up a few times. V is TRBV7-3 and J is TRBJ2-2, with no clear D. The CDR3 has 15 residues. V lost 9 bases, J lost 0 bases, and 14 bases lay in between. CDR1 is SGHTA and CDR2 is FQGTGA in the germline V gene. In nucleotides, the CDR3 is TGTGCCAGTAGAAATCCAGCTGCGAACACCGGGGAGCTGTTTTTT. This codes for CASRNPAANTGELFF.

This chain links TRBV12-3 or TRBV12-4 with TRBJ2-7; maybe TRBD1 (6 bases). V was shortened by 5 bases and J by 0 bases, with 14 bases between the two germline ends. This CDR3 is built from 15 residues. Written as DNA, the CDR3 is TGTGCCAGCAGTCCCCAGGGGCTAGCCTCCTACGAGCAGTACTTC. Translation gives CASSPQGLASYEQYF.

This chain uses TRBV9 with TRBJ2-1; 15 bases map to TRBD2. V shed 4 bases and J 7 bases; nucleotides not matched to a gene: 3. Germline V CDR1 and CDR2: SGDLS, YYNGEE. The CDR3 contains 15 residues. The CDR3, as DNA: TGTGCCAGCAGCTATGGACTAGCGGGAGGGAATGAGCAGTTCTTC. Amino acids: CASSYGLAGGNEQFF.

This chain uses TRBV10-3 with TRBJ1-4; no clear D. This CDR3 comprises 12 residues. Germline CDR1 reads ENHRY; CDR2 reads SYGVKD. Between the trimmed V and J ends, which lost 8 bases and 8 bases, there was a span of 12 bases. CDR3 bases: TGTGCCATCTCTTCGGGTAGCGAAAAACTGTTTTTT. Protein product: CAISSGSEKLFF.

This clonotype was counted a few times. V is TRBV4-1 and J is TRBJ1-1; TRBD1 agrees at 9 bases. In germline, CDR1 is MGHRA, CDR2 YSYEKL. Germline trimming cut 5 bases from V and 3 bases from J; bases unmatched to any gene: 13. This CDR3 is built from 17 residues. In nucleotides, the CDR3 is TGCGCCAGCAGCGATCCGGGACAGGGTGAAAGGGACACTGAAGCTTTCTTT. This translates into CASSDPGQGERDTEAFF.

This clonotype was observed a handful of times. V is TRBV9 and J is TRBJ2-7, with a weak D call TRBD2 (6 bases). Between the trimmed V and J ends, which lost 3 bases and 5 bases, there was a span of 21 bases. This CDR3 is built from 16 residues. CDR1 SGDLS and CDR2 YYNGEE come from the germline V gene. CDR3 DNA sequence: TGTGCCAGCAGCGCTACGTTGGGTCTAGCGATTCACGAGCAGTACTTC. Its protein is CASSATLGLAIHEQYF.

This chain joins TRBV30 and TRBJ1-1; tentatively, D is TRBD1 (5 bases). The CDR3 loop spans 13 amino acids. The V gene lost 3 bases and the J gene lost 5 bases, with 13 bases spanning the gap. Per germline, CDR1 GTSNPN and CDR2 SVGIG (reference sequence). The CDR3 protein is CAWRGQGRTEAFF. The CDR3 nucleotides read TGTGCCTGGAGAGGTCAGGGACGGACTGAAGCTTTCTTT.

V usage is TRBV20-1 and J usage is TRBJ2-7; D perhaps matches TRBD2 (6 bases). The CDR3 contains 14 residues. V lost 4 bases, J lost 3 bases, and 16 bases lay in between. CDR1 DFQATT and CDR2 SNEGSKA come from the germline V gene (reference sequence). The CDR3 loop reads CSATRGTGGYEQYF. The CDR3 DNA sequence: TGCAGTGCTACGCGCGGGACCGGAGGCTACGAGCAGTACTTC.

This clonotype was picked up a small number of times. The chain is built from TRBV7-9 and TRBJ2-1; weak D call: TRBD1 (5 bases). The germline CDR1 and CDR2 sequences are SEHNR and FQNEAQ (reference sequence). The CDR3 has 12 residues. The V end was cut by 3 bases, the J end by 10 bases, with 10 bases between. For the CDR3, the DNA is TGTGCCAGCAGCTTCACGCAGGGAGAGCAGTTCTTC. It translates to CASSFTQGEQFF.

CDR3 coding DNA: TGTGCCAGCGCAGAGCGTGGGGGCACTGAAGCTTTCTTT. Translation: CASAERGGTEAFF. The chain has TRBV12-3 or TRBV12-4 and TRBJ1-1, with D maybe TRBD1 (5 bases). This CDR3 has 13 amino acids. V lost 8 bases, J lost 4 bases, and 14 bases lay in between.

The gene calls are TRBV29-1 and TRBJ2-1; 10 bases are shared with TRBD2. With 3 bases clipped from V and 8 bases from J, the junction kept 4 bases outside the gene matches. The CDR3 length is 13 residues. Germline-derived CDR1 and CDR2 are SQVTM and ANQGSEA. Written as DNA, the CDR3 is TGCAGCGTTGATCTAGCGGGGGTGGATGAGCAGTTCTTC. As protein: CSVDLAGVDEQFF.

V is TRBV2 and J is TRBJ2-3; TRBD1 agrees at 11 bases. CDR1 SNHLY and CDR2 FYNNEI come from the germline V gene. This CDR3 comprises 16 residues. Trimming cost V 6 bases and J 3 bases; bases outside gene matches: 8. CDR3 coding DNA: TGTGCCAGCAGCCCCTTCGGGACAGGGGGAACAGATACGCAGTATTTT. Translated, it gives CASSPFGTGGTDTQYF.

The chain carries TRBV10-3 and TRBJ2-3, with D possibly matching TRBD1 (5 bases). The CDR3 has 13 amino acids. Germline values: CDR1 ENHRY, CDR2 SYGVKD. V gave up 5 bases and J gave up 5 bases, with 11 bases separating them. DNA of the CDR3: TGTGCCATCAGTCTGGGGCCTGGAGATACGCAGTATTTT. This encodes CAISLGPGDTQYF.

The rearrangement links TRBV24-1 to TRBJ2-3; 10 bases are a match to TRBD2. The V gene end was trimmed by 6 bases and the J gene end by 5 bases; junction bases not matched to a gene: 7. The CDR3 is made up of 15 amino acids. Germline CDR1 and CDR2: KGHDR and SFDVKD. The CDR3 sequence: CATSRLAGAEDTQYF. The CDR3 coding sequence is TGTGCCACCAGTCGTCTAGCGGGAGCGGAAGATACGCAGTATTTT.

The chain joins TRBV27 to TRBJ1-6; possibly TRBD1 for D (5 bases). The CDR3 runs to 18 residues. Germline V lookup: CDR1 MNHEY, CDR2 SMNVEV (reference sequence). V dropped 3 bases and J dropped 0 bases, with 15 bases sitting between them. CDR3 coding DNA: TGTGCCAGCAGTTTGGATTGGGGCCGAGCCTCCTATAATTCACCCCTCCACTTT. Protein sequence: CASSLDWGRASYNSPLHF.

This chain connects TRBV30 to TRBJ2-3; 14 positions match TRBD2. The CDR3 contains 19 residues. The trim removed 1 base at V and 3 bases at J, leaving 12 bases unmatched. Germline CDR1 and CDR2: GTSNPN and SVGIG (reference sequence). The CDR3 region is CAWSDKPGLAGVGTDTQYF. The DNA for the CDR3 is TGTGCCTGGAGTGACAAACCGGGACTAGCGGGAGTTGGGACAGATACGCAGTATTTT.

This chain uses TRBV29-1 with TRBJ1-1; D might be TRBD1 (5 bases). CDR1 is SQVTM, CDR2 ANQGSEA, per germline. V lost 4 bases to trimming and J lost 0 bases, with 12 bases between them. The CDR3 covers 14 residues. CDR3 DNA: TGCAGCGTTGGTTTAACAGGCATGAACACTGAAGCTTTCTTT. It translates to CSVGLTGMNTEAFF.

This clonotype was counted only a few times. The chain links TRBV5-1 to TRBJ1-1; no reliable D call. Germline V CDR1 and CDR2: SGHRS, YFSETQ. Trimming cost V 1 base and J 3 bases, with 7 bases left between them. The CDR3 has 13 residues. As DNA, the CDR3 is TGCGCCAGCAGCTTGCTCTGGGACACTGAAGCTTTCTTT. Translated, it gives CASSLLWDTEAFF.

The sample holds a few counts of this clonotype. This chain joins TRBV20-1 and TRBJ2-5, with TRBD2 identical over 13 bases. The ends lost 2 bases at V and 1 base at J; junction bases unmatched: 7. CDR3 length: 17 amino acids. CDR1 is DFQATT and CDR2 is SNEGSKA in the germline V gene (reference sequence). The CDR3 nucleotides are TGCAGTGCTAGACGTGGACTAGCGGGAGACCGCCAAGAGACCCAGTACTTC. Residues: CSARRGLAGDRQETQYF.

This CDR3 reads CASSYYGSSNQPQHF. CDR3 DNA sequence: TGTGCCAGCAGTTACTATGGTTCCAGCAATCAGCCCCAGCATTTT. This chain uses TRBV6-2 or TRBV6-3 with TRBJ1-5; D is unresolved. V lost 1 base, J lost 1 base, and 8 bases lay in between. Germline CDR1 reads MNHEY; CDR2 reads SVGEGT. The CDR3 has 15 residues.

This clonotype was observed a handful of times. This chain links TRBV20-1 with TRBJ1-2, with 7 nucleotides matching TRBD1. This CDR3 has 13 amino acids. J gave up 8 bases and V 1 base, and 7 bases lay outside the gene matches. CDR1 DFQATT and CDR2 SNEGSKA come from the germline V gene (reference sequence). Here the CDR3 reads CSARVRDSRGYTF. CDR3 DNA sequence: TGCAGTGCTAGAGTTCGGGACAGCCGCGGCTACACCTTC.

This clonotype was found a few times. The chain links TRBV18 to TRBJ2-1; a weak D match, TRBD2 (5 bases). Trimming took 2 bases from V and 8 from J, leaving 16 bases between them. CDR3 length equals 15 residues. Germline lookup yields CDR1 KGHSH and CDR2 LQKENI. The CDR3 region has the DNA TGTGCCAGCTCACCAGTGGGCACTAGAGGCCATGAGCAGTTCTTC. Translated: CASSPVGTRGHEQFF.

The V call is TRBV20-1, the J call TRBJ1-1; tentatively, D is TRBD1 (5 bases). The CDR3 runs 15 residues. V was cut by 2 bases and J by 2 bases, with 15 bases left in between. Per the germline V gene, CDR1 is DFQATT and CDR2 is SNEGSKA (reference sequence). The CDR3 here is CSARSAQGGNTEAFF. The CDR3 coding sequence is TGCAGTGCTAGAAGTGCGCAGGGCGGCAACACTGAAGCTTTCTTT.

There are a few counts of this clonotype. This chain connects TRBV24-1 to TRBJ2-1; D not certain. The germline V gene encodes CDR1 KGHDR and CDR2 SFDVKD. CDR3 length equals 15 residues. Trimming stripped 5 bases from V and 1 base from J, with 11 bases between. Written as DNA, the CDR3 is TGTGCCACCAGTGTTCGGACGCTGTCCTACAATGAGCAGTTCTTC. Translated: CATSVRTLSYNEQFF.

This clonotype has only a few counts. The chain links TRBV18 to TRBJ2-7; perhaps TRBD2 as D (6 bases). Germline assignment: CDR1 KGHSH and CDR2 LQKENI. Trimming stripped 2 bases from V and 5 bases from J, with 19 bases between. The CDR3 extends over 16 amino acids. The CDR3 sequence is CASSPWKGGPPDEQYF. CDR3 nucleotides: TGTGCCAGCTCACCATGGAAGGGAGGACCGCCCGACGAGCAGTACTTC.

V is TRBV3-1 and J is TRBJ2-5, with a possible D match to TRBD2 (5 bases). This CDR3 is 16 amino acids long. Deletions cut 4 bases from V and 7 bases from J, with 22 bases between. Germline V gives CDR1 LGHDT, CDR2 YNNKEL (reference sequence). CDR3 in amino acids: CASSPPHYSGRGTQYF. CDR3 sequence (DNA): TGTGCCAGCAGCCCCCCACACTACAGCGGCCGGGGGACCCAGTACTTC.

The rearrangement links TRBV11-2 to TRBJ2-5, with 7 bases matching TRBD1. The CDR3 sequence is 15 residues long. V lost 0 bases, J lost 5 bases, and 6 bases stayed unmatched. CDR1 is SGHAT, CDR2 FQNNGV, per germline. This CDR3 is CASSLEGGGWETQYF. The CDR3 region has the DNA TGTGCCAGCAGCTTAGAAGGGGGCGGGTGGGAGACCCAGTACTTC.

This chain links TRBV10-3 with TRBJ2-3, with a weak D call TRBD1 (5 bases). V was trimmed by 3 bases and J by 4 bases, leaving 11 bases between them. The CDR3 contains 14 residues. The V gene's germline CDR1 is ENHRY and CDR2 SYGVKD. CDR3 bases: TGTGCCATCAGTGAAGGGCAGGGCGCAGATACGCAGTATTTT. It yields the protein CAISEGQGADTQYF.

The gene calls are TRBV7-9 and TRBJ2-2, with D possibly TRBD1 on 6 matching bases. This CDR3 is 16 amino acids long. In germline, CDR1 is SEHNR, CDR2 FQNEAQ (reference sequence). V was cut by 5 bases and J by 5 bases, with 18 bases left in between. This CDR3 reads CASSLTGSLVTGELFF. The CDR3, as DNA: TGTGCCAGCAGCCTTACAGGGAGCTTAGTGACCGGGGAGCTGTTTTTT.

This clonotype occurred a few times. V gene TRBV7-9 combines with J gene TRBJ2-1, with D possibly matching TRBD2 (7 bases). The CDR3 consists of 16 residues. Trimming took 7 bases from V and 6 from J, leaving 22 bases between them. Germline V gene data show CDR1 as SEHNR and CDR2 as FQNEAQ (reference sequence). The CDR3 region is CASIPGGPNVGNEQFF. CDR3 DNA: TGTGCCAGCATCCCGGGGGGCCCGAATGTCGGCAATGAGCAGTTCTTC. Full variable domain (outside the CDR3, taken from reference TRBV7-9 and TRBJ2-1): DTGVSQNPRHKITKRGQNVTFRCDPISEHNRLYWYRQTLGQGPEFLTYFQNEAQLEKSRLLSDRFSAERPKGSFSTLEIQRTEQGDSAMYLCASIPGGPNVGNEQFFGPGTRLTVL.